The 11 T cell receptor beta chains presented below share a single source sample, sequenced in a study of OX40 agonist ivuxolimab in advanced cancers. The method was immunoSEQ multiplex PCR; TCRdb's version includes in-frame clones alone and lacks a portion of them. This table has 89,000 or so clones, 88% appearing once. The sequenced sample was CD4+ or CD8+ T cells sorted from blood, obtained in a trial of the OX40 agonist ivuxolimab. The receptors stem from an adult with an advanced solid tumor such as melanoma, head and neck, liver or kidney cancer.

The V call is TRBV2, the J call TRBJ2-6; 9 bases are shared with TRBD1. Trimming removed 4 bases from V and 0 bases from J; junction bases left unmatched: 4. The CDR3 sequence is 17 residues long. Germline V lookup: CDR1 SNHLY, CDR2 FYNNEI. The CDR3 loop reads CASSAPTGGSGANVLTF. The CDR3 DNA reads as TGTGCCAGCAGTGCACCGACAGGGGGCTCTGGGGCCAACGTCCTGACTTTC.

The chain uses TRBV7-9 and TRBJ2-5; D unclear. Trimming left V 3 bases short and J 5 bases short, with 4 bases between. The CDR3 contains 11 residues. Germline CDR1 reads SEHNR; CDR2 reads FQNEAQ (reference sequence). CDR3 nucleotides: TGTGCCAGCAGCTTTAGCGAGACCCAGTACTTC. The encoded protein is CASSFSETQYF.

V is TRBV9 and J is TRBJ2-3, with D possibly matching TRBD2 (5 bases). The CDR3 is 16 residues long. With 3 bases removed from V and 6 bases from J, the gap between germline ends came to 20 bases. Germline V gene lookup returns CDR1 SGDLS and CDR2 YYNGEE. This CDR3 reads CASSAADARAGDTQYF. As DNA, the CDR3 is TGTGCCAGCAGCGCCGCAGACGCGCGGGCCGGTGATACGCAGTATTTT.

This clone was found a few times. J is TRBJ1-2 and V is TRBV7-2, with 7 bases identical to TRBD1. Per germline, CDR1 SGHTA and CDR2 FQGNSA. With V trimmed by 2 bases and J by 1 base, 7 bases remained unmatched. The CDR3 loop spans 16 amino acids. CDR3 region: CASSLLGTDFNYGYTF. DNA for the CDR3: TGTGCCAGCAGCTTACTCGGGACAGATTTTAACTATGGCTACACCTTC.

The rearrangement uses TRBV28 and TRBJ1-3; D uncertain. Germline assignment: CDR1 MDHEN and CDR2 SYDVKM. The CDR3 loop spans 11 amino acids. Trimming removed 6 bases from V and 4 bases from J, with 4 bases in between. CDR3 DNA: TGTGCCAGCAGCTTCGGAAACACCATATATTTT. This sequence encodes CASSFGNTIYF.

The chain combines TRBV18 with TRBJ2-7; maybe TRBD1 (7 bases). Germline V lookup: CDR1 KGHSH, CDR2 LQKENI. The CDR3 is made up of 14 amino acids. The V gene lost 6 bases and the J gene lost 5 bases, with 17 bases spanning the gap. The CDR3 DNA sequence: TGTGCCAGCTCTCGGACAGGTAGGGAGGACGAGCAGTACTTC. This translates into CASSRTGREDEQYF.

The rearrangement links TRBV21-1 to TRBJ2-1; TRBD1 is the table's D call and was not checked against the DNA. TRBV21-1 is an annotated pseudogene. This CDR3 contains 15 residues. The CDR3 DNA reads as TGTGCCAGCAGCAAAGAAGACAGGGAGAATAATGAGCAGTTCTTC. It yields the protein CASSKEDRENNEQFF.

This clone was seen many times. The CDR3: CASSIQRDTEAFF. In nucleotides, the CDR3 is TGTGCCAGCAGTATTCAGAGGGACACTGAAGCTTTCTTT. The chain joins TRBV6-5 to TRBJ1-1, with D unclear. CDR3 length: 13 residues. Germline CDR1 is MNHEY and CDR2 is SVGAGI. V lost 5 bases and J lost 3, with 10 bases in between.

The chain joins TRBV29-1 to TRBJ2-5; 7 bases align to TRBD1. The CDR3 totals 12 residues. From germline, CDR1 is SQVTM and CDR2 ANQGSEA. Germline trimming cut 8 bases from V and 5 bases from J; bases unmatched to any gene: 8. CDR3 nucleotide sequence: TGCAGCACCCGGACAGGCGGGGAGACCCAGTACTTC. Translating gives CSTRTGGETQYF. The entire variable domain, with the rest obtained from reference TRBV29-1 and TRBJ2-5, is as follows: SAVISQKPSRDICQRGTSLTIQCQVDSQVTMMFWYRQQPGQSLTLIATANQGSEATYESGFVIDKFPISRPNLTFSTLTVSNMSPEDSSIYLCSTRTGGETQYFGPGTRLLVL.

The chain combines TRBV5-6 with TRBJ2-7; D unresolved. CDR3 length equals 12 residues. Germline-derived CDR1 and CDR2 are SGHDT and YYEEEE. V lost 0 bases and J 7 bases, leaving 8 bases between the germline ends. DNA for the CDR3: TGTGCCAGCAGCTTGGGTCTCCGGGAGCAGTACTTC. Translated, it gives CASSLGLREQYF.

The chain couples TRBV4-1 to TRBJ1-4, with D possibly matching TRBD1 (6 bases). This CDR3 is built from 19 residues. V lost 2 bases, J lost 0 bases, and 19 bases lay in between. CDR1 and CDR2 from the germline V gene are MGHRA and YSYEKL. The CDR3 DNA reads as TGCGCCAGCAGCCAACACTTTGGGGACAAACCACCAACTAATGAAAAACTGTTTTTT. Protein product: CASSQHFGDKPPTNEKLFF.